The 19 T cell receptor beta chains below all came from one sample that was sequenced in a study of shared clonotypes between healthy human individuals. TCRdb keeps only in-frame clones here, not all; method: immunoSEQ multiplex PCR. Here the sample spans roughly 330,000 clones, about 74% being singletons. The sequenced material came from memory CD4+ T cells sorted from blood. Subset of the sample: CD45RA-negative fraction. Receptors originate from a man aged 25 to 40 in good health.

V and J are TRBV5-1 and TRBJ2-7; 8 nucleotides agree with TRBD1. Unmatched junction bases numbered 2, after V lost 0 bases and J lost 0 bases. Germline loops: CDR1 SGHRS, CDR2 YFSETQ. The CDR3 is 15 residues long. The CDR3, as DNA: TGCGCCAGCAGCTTGGGGACAGGGATCTCCTACGAGCAGTACTTC. It translates to CASSLGTGISYEQYF.

The gene calls are TRBV18 and TRBJ2-7; perhaps TRBD1 as D (5 bases). V was clipped by 3 bases and J by 7 bases, with 16 bases between them. Germline CDR1 reads KGHSH; CDR2 reads LQKENI. The CDR3 runs to 14 residues. In DNA, the CDR3 is TGTGCCAGCTCACCCCCCCCCGCAGGGCAAGAGCAGTACTTC. Its protein product is CASSPPPAGQEQYF.

The chain recombines TRBV7-9 with TRBJ1-1; D is unresolved. The CDR3 extends over 13 amino acids. Trimming pared 2 bases from V and 4 bases from J, leaving 8 bases between. CDR1 and CDR2 from the germline V gene are SEHNR and FQNEAQ (reference sequence). CDR3 amino acids: CASSLYPPTEAFF. CDR3 DNA: TGTGCCAGCAGCTTATACCCTCCCACTGAAGCTTTCTTT.

The V and J genes are TRBV5-5 and TRBJ2-2, with 13 bases aligning to TRBD2. V was pared by 3 bases and J by 6 bases, with 5 bases of the junction left unmatched. CDR1 SGHKS and CDR2 YYEKEE come from the germline V gene (reference sequence). This CDR3 is built from 16 residues. For the CDR3, the DNA is TGTGCCAGCAGCTGGACTAGCGGGAGTTGGCCCGGGGAGCTGTTTTTT. It translates to CASSWTSGSWPGELFF.

This clone was counted a single time. The chain is built from TRBV29-1 and TRBJ2-7; D might be TRBD1 (7 bases). V lost 6 bases to trimming and J lost 9 bases, with 18 bases between them. This CDR3 spans 12 amino acids. CDR1 and CDR2 from the germline V gene are SQVTM and ANQGSEA. The CDR3 reads CSVQRQGLGQYF. The CDR3 nucleotides are TGCAGCGTCCAGCGACAGGGACTGGGGCAGTACTTC.

The rearrangement links TRBV5-1 to TRBJ2-1; tentative D call: TRBD2 (5 bases). The CDR3 spans 16 residues. CDR1 and CDR2 from the germline V gene are SGHRS and YFSETQ. Trimming took 0 bases from V and 6 from J, leaving 16 bases between them. This CDR3 reads CASSLALGVPPNEQFF. The CDR3 DNA reads as TGCGCCAGCAGCTTGGCTCTGGGAGTCCCCCCCAATGAGCAGTTCTTC. Complete variable domain (other parts from reference TRBV5-1 and TRBJ2-1): KAGVTQTPRYLIKTRGQQVTLSCSPISGHRSVSWYQQTPGQGLQFLFEYFSETQRNKGNFPGRFSGRQFSNSRSEMNVSTLELGDSALYLCASSLALGVPPNEQFFGPGTRLTVL.

The chain is built from TRBV27 and TRBJ2-5; 12 bases agree with TRBD2. This CDR3 has 15 amino acids. Trimming took 3 bases from V and 4 from J; bases not matched to a gene: 3. CDR1 MNHEY and CDR2 SMNVEV come from the germline V gene (reference sequence). Here the CDR3 reads CASSFSSGRGETQYF. CDR3 sequence (DNA): TGTGCCAGCAGTTTTTCTAGCGGGAGGGGAGAGACCCAGTACTTC.

V usage is TRBV25-1 and J usage is TRBJ2-7; TRBD1 might be the D (5 bases). V dropped 4 bases and J dropped 0 bases, with 19 bases sitting between them. Germline-derived CDR1 and CDR2 are MGHDK and SYGVNS. The length of the CDR3 is 17 residues. Here the CDR3 DNA reads TGTGCCAGCAGTGGCTCCTCGGCAGGGCACAGCTCCTACGAGCAGTACTTC. This codes for CASSGSSAGHSSYEQYF.

This clone has a handful of counts. The rearrangement uses TRBV28 and TRBJ1-5; 10 nucleotides agree with TRBD1. The CDR3 extends over 13 amino acids. CDR1 and CDR2 (germline): MDHEN, SYDVKM. The ends lost 6 bases at V and 8 bases at J; junction bases unmatched: 4. The CDR3 is CASRGDRGEPQHF. The CDR3 bases are TGTGCCAGCAGGGGGGACAGGGGTGAGCCCCAGCATTTT.

The chain couples TRBV10-3 to TRBJ2-2, with D unclear. The CDR3 runs 14 residues. Trimming stripped 2 bases from V and 3 bases from J, with 7 bases between. Germline V gene data show CDR1 as ENHRY and CDR2 as SYGVKD. The CDR3 sequence is CAISEAPDTGELFF. The CDR3 DNA sequence: TGTGCCATCAGTGAGGCCCCGGACACCGGGGAGCTGTTTTTT.

This chain links TRBV4-1 with TRBJ2-1; 11 bases match TRBD2. Per the germline V gene, CDR1 is MGHRA and CDR2 is YSYEKL. The CDR3 spans 16 residues. The V and J ends lost 0 bases and 4 bases, in that order; junction bases with no gene match: 2. The CDR3 is CASSQELAGVYNEQFF. The CDR3 nucleotides read TGCGCCAGCAGCCAAGAACTAGCGGGAGTTTACAATGAGCAGTTCTTC.

The CDR3 DNA is TGTGCCAGCACTGCGGGGGGGCGGAACTATGGCTACACCTTC. This translates into CASTAGGRNYGYTF. The genes are TRBV6-6 and TRBJ1-2, with TRBD1 as a possible D gene (6 bases). CDR3 length: 14 amino acids. Trimming pared 7 bases from V and 2 bases from J, leaving 14 bases between. The germline CDR1 and CDR2 sequences are MNHNY and SVGAGI (reference sequence).

This clone was seen ten or more times. This sample also contains other DNA sequences that code for the same CDR3. The chain carries TRBV20-1 and TRBJ2-5; D is uncertain. The CDR3 is 11 residues long. Trimming cost V 2 bases and J 6 bases, with 7 bases left between them. Germline CDR1 and CDR2: DFQATT and SNEGSKA (reference sequence). The CDR3 region is CSARHQKTQYF. The CDR3 region has the DNA TGCAGTGCTAGACATCAGAAGACCCAGTACTTC.

This chain links TRBV5-1 with TRBJ2-5; no clear D. V dropped 5 bases and J dropped 2 bases, with 7 bases sitting between them. The CDR3 has 12 amino acids. The germline V gene has CDR1 SGHRS and CDR2 YFSETQ. The DNA of the CDR3 is TGCGCCAGCAGGGCGAGACAAGAGACCCAGTACTTC. This codes for CASRARQETQYF.

V and J are TRBV18 and TRBJ2-6; D is uncertain. Germline loops: CDR1 KGHSH, CDR2 LQKENI. The CDR3 sequence is 18 residues long. The V gene lost 2 bases and the J gene lost 0 bases, with 14 bases spanning the gap. The CDR3 DNA reads TGTGCCAGCTCACCATCCCTTCCCGATTTCTCTGGGGCCAACGTCCTGACTTTC. Its protein product is CASSPSLPDFSGANVLTF.

This clone has only one observation. V usage is TRBV5-1 and J usage is TRBJ2-1; the D gene is possibly TRBD1 (5 bases). V gave up 0 bases and J gave up 5 bases, with 27 bases separating them. The CDR3 has 20 residues. Germline V CDR1 and CDR2: SGHRS, YFSETQ. The CDR3 coding sequence is TGCGCCAGCAGCTTGGGTCAGGGTGCTTTTGGTGCGACCGTAAACAATGAGCAGTTCTTC. Translated, it gives CASSLGQGAFGATVNNEQFF.

About this clone: The sample holds other DNA sequences that translate to the same CDR3. CDR3 region: CASSLEVGYTF. CDR3 DNA: TGTGCCAGCAGCTTAGAGGTTGGCTACACCTTC. The V call is TRBV7-9, the J call TRBJ1-2; D is undetermined. This CDR3 spans 11 amino acids. Germline V CDR1 and CDR2: SEHNR, FQNEAQ (reference sequence). Trimming left V 1 base short and J 7 bases short, with 4 bases between.

The chain uses TRBV14 and TRBJ2-7; D is possibly TRBD2 (6 bases). V was shortened by 3 bases and J by 0 bases, with 15 bases between the two germline ends. The CDR3 is made up of 16 amino acids. The germline V gene has CDR1 SGHDN and CDR2 FVKESK. CDR3 DNA sequence: TGTGCCAGCAGCCATAGTCAATGGGGGGACTCCTACGAGCAGTACTTC. Translating it yields CASSHSQWGDSYEQYF.

This clone came up once. The chain couples TRBV6-1 to TRBJ2-5; 7 nucleotides align to TRBD2. The germline gives CDR1 MNHNS, CDR2 SASEGT. With V trimmed by 2 bases and J by 4 bases, 4 bases remained unmatched. CDR3 length: 14 amino acids. This CDR3 reads CASSESWGGETQYF. CDR3 sequence (DNA): TGTGCCAGCAGTGAATCATGGGGGGGAGAGACCCAGTACTTC.